These 20 T cell receptor beta chains originate from one sample sequenced in a study of beta chain features in type 1 diabetes. The whole isolated RNA underwent reverse transcription, so sequencing captured expressed TCRB transcripts. TCRdb keeps only in-frame clones here, not all; method: immunoSEQ multiplex PCR. The table includes 680,000 or so clones, roughly a sixth detected once. Sequencing was done on a sample of naive CD4+ T cells from blood. Receptors were obtained from a man younger than 30 in good health.

This chain uses TRBV28 with TRBJ2-7; 9 bases match TRBD2. This CDR3 is 12 amino acids long. Germline CDR1 is MDHEN and CDR2 is SYDVKM. V was clipped by 8 bases and J by 3 bases; unmatched bases: 2. The CDR3 nucleotides are TGTGCCAGCCAAGCGGGGGGCTACGAGCAGTACTTC. The encoded protein is CASQAGGYEQYF. Complete variable domain (other parts from reference TRBV28 and TRBJ2-7): DVKVTQSSRYLVKRTGEKVFLECVQDMDHENMFWYRQDPGLGLRLIYFSYDVKMKEKGDIPEGYSVSREKKERFSLILESASTNQTSMYLCASQAGGYEQYFGPGTRLTVT.

This clone was recorded a few times. The chain has TRBV4-2 and TRBJ2-3; 7 bases line up with TRBD2. This CDR3 is built from 16 residues. Trimming at V came to 0 bases and at J to 4 bases, leaving 7 bases not matched to a gene. Germline CDR1 LGHNA, CDR2 YNFKEQ. CDR3 nucleotide sequence: TGTGCCAGCAGCCAAGATAGGATCGGGAGGCCAGATACGCAGTATTTT. Protein sequence: CASSQDRIGRPDTQYF.

This clone was detected a few times. The rearrangement links TRBV19 to TRBJ1-5; D gene ambiguous. The CDR3 is made up of 13 amino acids. The V end was cut by 3 bases, the J end by 3 bases, with 6 bases between. The germline V gene has CDR1 LNHDA and CDR2 SQIVND (reference sequence). Here the CDR3 reads CASSISVNQPQHF. The CDR3 bases are TGTGCCAGTAGTATTTCAGTCAATCAGCCCCAGCATTTT.

This clone was picked up a small number of times. This chain joins TRBV25-1 and TRBJ1-4; D not resolved. Germline CDR1 MGHDK, CDR2 SYGVNS. The CDR3 extends over 14 amino acids. Between the trimmed V and J ends, which lost 0 bases and 5 bases, there was a span of 7 bases. CDR3 amino acids: CASSEYLGNEKLFF. In DNA form, the CDR3 reads TGTGCCAGCAGTGAATATTTAGGAAATGAAAAACTGTTTTTT. The full variable domain, its missing parts supplied by reference TRBV25-1 and TRBJ1-4, is EADIYQTPRYLVIGTGKKITLECSQTMGHDKMYWYQQDPGMELHLIHYSYGVNSTEKGDLSSESTVSRIRTEHFPLTLESARPSHTSQYLCASSEYLGNEKLFFGSGTQLSVL.

This clone was seen more than once but under ten times. The V gene is TRBV4-3, the J gene TRBJ2-5; D not certain. V lost 0 bases to trimming and J lost 7 bases, with 9 bases between them. Germline assignment: CDR1 LGHNA and CDR2 YSLEER. The CDR3 has 13 residues. The CDR3 spells CASSQETRTTQYF. The CDR3 DNA is TGCGCCAGCAGCCAAGAAACACGGACGACCCAGTACTTC.

The chain links TRBV14 to TRBJ2-5, with a weak D call TRBD2 (7 bases). Germline-derived CDR1 and CDR2 are SGHDN and FVKESK. This CDR3 comprises 15 residues. The germline V and J ends were trimmed by 3 bases and 5 bases, with 16 bases remaining between them. DNA for the CDR3: TGTGCCAGCAGCCAGCCCTGGGGGGGCCAGGAGACCCAGTACTTC. It specifies CASSQPWGGQETQYF.

The rearrangement links TRBV4-3 to TRBJ1-4, with 10 nucleotides matching TRBD1. J was trimmed by 6 bases and V by 1 base; bases with no gene match: 5. CDR1 and CDR2 (germline): LGHNA, YSLEER. This CDR3 has 16 residues. As DNA, the CDR3 is TGCGCCAGCAGCCAAGTACTCGGGACAGGGGATGAAAAACTGTTTTTT. Its translation is CASSQVLGTGDEKLFF.

The chain recombines TRBV28 with TRBJ1-1; no clear D. Per germline, CDR1 MDHEN and CDR2 SYDVKM. Trimming left V 7 bases short and J 0 bases short, with 6 bases between. The CDR3 is made up of 12 amino acids. The chain's CDR3 is CASMKLNTEAFF. The DNA of the CDR3 is TGTGCCAGCATGAAGCTGAACACTGAAGCTTTCTTT.

A remark on this clone: Other DNA sequences of this sample code for an identical CDR3. V is TRBV30 and J is TRBJ2-2, with 10 bases that match TRBD1. The CDR3 spans 15 residues. Germline assignment: CDR1 GTSNPN and CDR2 SVGIG (reference sequence). V shed 1 base and J 4 bases; nucleotides not matched to a gene: 3. Here the CDR3 reads CAWSARDRGTGELFF. The CDR3 DNA is TGTGCCTGGAGTGCTCGGGACAGGGGCACCGGGGAGCTGTTTTTT.

The rearrangement links TRBV5-6 to TRBJ2-7; D gene unclear. CDR1 and CDR2 (germline): SGHDT, YYEEEE. The CDR3 is 11 residues long. V was trimmed by 4 bases and J by 6 bases, leaving 8 bases between them. The CDR3 sequence is CASSARTEQYF. In DNA, the CDR3 is TGTGCCAGCAGCGCTCGGACCGAGCAGTACTTC.

This clone has just a few counts. The CDR3 region has the DNA TGTGCCAGCAGCGTCTACAGGGTAGATACGCAGTATTTT. Translating it yields CASSVYRVDTQYF. The rearrangement uses TRBV5-6 and TRBJ2-3, with D possibly being TRBD1 (6 bases). V lost 4 bases to trimming and J lost 5 bases, with 11 bases between them. Germline assignment: CDR1 SGHDT and CDR2 YYEEEE. The CDR3 loop spans 13 amino acids.

The rearrangement uses TRBV18 and TRBJ2-7; 7 nucleotides agree with TRBD2. The germline V gene encodes CDR1 KGHSH and CDR2 LQKENI. This CDR3 is 15 amino acids long. The V segment lost 2 bases and the J segment 3 bases; nucleotides outside the gene matches: 7. The CDR3 bases are TGTGCCAGCTCACCAGCCGGGAGGACGGGCTACGAGCAGTACTTC. Encoded protein: CASSPAGRTGYEQYF.

The CDR3 coding sequence is TGTGCCAGCAGCTTAGTTGGTCAGGGGCCCTACGAGCAGTACTTC. It translates to CASSLVGQGPYEQYF. The chain employs TRBV7-8 and TRBJ2-7; maybe TRBD1 (6 bases). Germline V lookup: CDR1 SGHVS, CDR2 FQNEAQ. V lost 1 base, J lost 2 bases, and 12 bases lay in between. This CDR3 spans 15 amino acids.

Remarks on this clone: Other DNA variants within this sample encode the same CDR3. J is TRBJ1-1 and V is TRBV9; no clear D gene. The V end was cut by 0 bases, the J end by 0 bases, with 3 bases between. The CDR3 loop spans 13 amino acids. Germline CDR1 and CDR2: SGDLS and YYNGEE. CDR3 loop: CASSVEMNTEAFF. The DNA for the CDR3 is TGTGCCAGCAGCGTAGAGATGAACACTGAAGCTTTCTTT.

The chain joins TRBV4-2 to TRBJ1-5; no clear D. The CDR3 is 16 amino acids. V was shortened by 0 bases and J by 5 bases, with 14 bases between the two germline ends. Germline values: CDR1 LGHNA, CDR2 YNFKEQ. CDR3 sequence: CASSQDPGRVDQPQHF. The CDR3 nucleotides are TGTGCCAGCAGCCAAGACCCCGGGAGGGTCGATCAGCCCCAGCATTTT.

This clone was recorded a few times. DNA of the CDR3: TGTGCCAGCAGCTTAGAAGTGGGGAAGAATCAGCCCCAGCATTTT. This gives the protein CASSLEVGKNQPQHF. V gene TRBV11-2 combines with J gene TRBJ1-5; D not resolved. V dropped 0 bases and J dropped 4 bases, with 10 bases sitting between them. This CDR3 region has 15 residues. Germline V CDR1 and CDR2: SGHAT, FQNNGV.

The V call is TRBV6-5, the J call TRBJ1-3, with a tentative D call TRBD1 (5 bases). The CDR3 runs 13 residues. CDR1 and CDR2 (germline): MNHEY, SVGAGI. V lost 7 bases and J lost 4, with 11 bases in between. The CDR3 DNA follows: TGTGCCAGCAAGGGGAAAGGCGGAAACACCATATATTTT. Translating gives CASKGKGGNTIYF.

The rearrangement joins TRBV7-2 to TRBJ2-1; D might be TRBD2 (6 bases). CDR3 length: 15 residues. Deletions cut 6 bases from V and 8 bases from J, with 20 bases between. The V gene's germline CDR1 is SGHTA and CDR2 FQGNSA. The CDR3 sequence is CASRTGGTATHEQFF. The CDR3 bases are TGTGCCAGCAGAACCGGCGGGACGGCGACGCATGAGCAGTTCTTC.

The chain couples TRBV21-1 to TRBJ2-1; the table's TRBD1 call for D was not verified on the DNA. TRBV21-1 is labeled a pseudogene. The CDR3 is made up of 12 amino acids. The CDR3 DNA follows: TGTGCCAGCAGCAAAGTCAGGGTCAGGCAGTTCTTC. It specifies CASSKVRVRQFF.

V is TRBV5-6 and J is TRBJ1-2, with D maybe TRBD1 (6 bases). Trimming pared 5 bases from V and 4 bases from J, leaving 12 bases between. Germline loops: CDR1 SGHDT, CDR2 YYEEEE. This CDR3 contains 13 residues. The CDR3 region has the DNA TGTGCCAGCAGTCCAGGGGTAGGCTATGGCTACACCTTC. This gives the protein CASSPGVGYGYTF.